This TCR beta chain originates from a study of cytomegalovirus exposure and HLA in healthy donors. Study-level points and caveats: Follow-up analysis found HLA locus-dependent TCR association rates, highest for DRB1 and lowest for HLA-C.

This clone came up a few times. The antigen is undetermined. Trimming removed 0 bases at V and 0 bases at J, with 8 bases between. Germline V gene data show CDR1 as SGHAT and CDR2 as FQNNGV. CDR3 length: 15 amino acids. This PCR relied on a set of 60 Vbeta primers and 13 Jbeta primers. TCRdb keeps only in-frame clones here, not all; method: immunoSEQ multiplex PCR. The table has around 100,000 clones, around 61% seen once. Sequencing input: PBMCs. The source is a woman in her twenties or thirties in good health and CMV-seronegative. The chain uses TRBV11-2 and TRBJ1-1; D uncertain. CDR3 in DNA: TGTGCCAGCAGCTTAGAGCCGGGTCTGAACACTGAAGCTTTCTTT. It yields the protein CASSLEPGLNTEAFF. The variable domain in full, completed from reference TRBV11-2 and TRBJ1-1, reads EAGVAQSPRYKIIEKRQSVAFWCNPISGHATLYWYQQILGQGPKLLIQFQNNGVVDDSQLPKDRFSAERLKGVDSTLKIQPAKLEDSAVYLCASSLEPGLNTEAFFGQGTRLTVV.